This TCR beta chain emerged from a study of graft-versus-host responses after intestinal transplantation. On the study more broadly: Recipients across the board were started on anti-thymocyte globulin induction, then kept on tacrolimus and steroids for around three years.

Study findings and constraints: Early declines in HvG clones that occurred post-transplant were associated with peak circulating GvH clone levels. Among recipient marrow samples, GvH clones were found; some appeared first in ileum or blood. Elevated graft-versus-host to host-versus-graft clonal ratios in allografts were recorded for patients with graft-donor T cell macrochimerism.

As to this clone: Its cognate antigen is unknown.

Germline CDR1 and CDR2: SGHVS and FNYEAQ. V was shortened by 8 bases and J by 4 bases, with 3 bases between the two germline ends. This CDR3 comprises 10 residues. Clones were sequenced by immunoSEQ multiplex PCR, and TCRdb holds only the in-frame ones, with some missing. This table has more than 50,000 clones, roughly 89% appearing once. Sequencing was performed on PBMCs, taken approximately 97 weeks after intestinal transplant. This chain links TRBV7-6 with TRBJ2-1; no clear D. The source of this sequence is a human patient who received an intestinal transplant, so some T cells may come from the graft donor. CDR3 sequence (DNA): TGTGCCAGCGGATACAATGAGCAGTTCTTC. Residues: CASGYNEQFF.